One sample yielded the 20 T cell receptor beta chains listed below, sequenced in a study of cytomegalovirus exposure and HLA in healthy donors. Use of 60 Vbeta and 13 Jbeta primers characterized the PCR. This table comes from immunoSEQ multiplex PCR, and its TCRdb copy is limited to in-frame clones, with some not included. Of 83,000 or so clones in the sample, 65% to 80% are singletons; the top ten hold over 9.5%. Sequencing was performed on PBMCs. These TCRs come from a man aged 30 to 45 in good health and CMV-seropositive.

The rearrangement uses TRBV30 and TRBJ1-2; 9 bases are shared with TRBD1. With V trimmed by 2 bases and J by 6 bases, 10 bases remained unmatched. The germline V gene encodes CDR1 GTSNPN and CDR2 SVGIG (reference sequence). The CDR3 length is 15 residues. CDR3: CAWSQDRGGLHGYTF. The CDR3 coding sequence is TGTGCCTGGAGTCAGGACAGGGGTGGGTTACATGGCTACACCTTC.

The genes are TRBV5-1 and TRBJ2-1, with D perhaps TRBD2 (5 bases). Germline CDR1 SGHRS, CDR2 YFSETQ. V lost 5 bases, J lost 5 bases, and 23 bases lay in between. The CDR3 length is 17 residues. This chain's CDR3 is CASRHPPELGLNNEQFF. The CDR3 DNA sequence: TGCGCCAGCAGACACCCACCGGAACTAGGGCTTAACAATGAGCAGTTCTTC.

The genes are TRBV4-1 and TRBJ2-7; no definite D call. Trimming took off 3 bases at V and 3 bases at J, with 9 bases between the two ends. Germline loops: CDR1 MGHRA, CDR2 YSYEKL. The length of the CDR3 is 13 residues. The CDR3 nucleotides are TGCGCCAGCAGCCAGGGCCGATACTACGAGCAGTACTTC. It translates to CASSQGRYYEQYF.

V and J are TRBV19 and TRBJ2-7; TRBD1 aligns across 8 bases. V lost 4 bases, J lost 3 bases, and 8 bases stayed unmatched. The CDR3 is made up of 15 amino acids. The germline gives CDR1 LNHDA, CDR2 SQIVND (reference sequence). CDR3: CASSTITGGLYEQYF. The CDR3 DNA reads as TGTGCCAGTAGTACTATAACAGGGGGGCTCTACGAGCAGTACTTC.

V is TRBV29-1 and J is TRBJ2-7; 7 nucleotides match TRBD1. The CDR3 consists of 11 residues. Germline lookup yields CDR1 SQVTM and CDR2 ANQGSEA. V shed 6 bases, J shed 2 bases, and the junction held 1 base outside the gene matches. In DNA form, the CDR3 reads TGCAGCGTAGGGACAGCCTACGAGCAGTACTTC. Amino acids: CSVGTAYEQYF.

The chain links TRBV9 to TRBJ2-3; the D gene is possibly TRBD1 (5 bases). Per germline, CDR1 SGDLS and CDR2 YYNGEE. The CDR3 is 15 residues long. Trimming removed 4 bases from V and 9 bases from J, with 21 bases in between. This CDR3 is CASSPRVSTEVTQYF. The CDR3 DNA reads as TGTGCCAGCAGCCCAAGGGTCTCGACAGAGGTGACGCAGTATTTT.

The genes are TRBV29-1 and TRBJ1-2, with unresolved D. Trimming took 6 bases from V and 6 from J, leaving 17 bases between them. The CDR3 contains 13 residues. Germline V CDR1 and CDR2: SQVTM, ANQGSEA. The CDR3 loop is CSVSLADAHGYTF. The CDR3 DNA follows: TGCAGCGTATCGCTTGCGGATGCTCATGGCTACACCTTC.

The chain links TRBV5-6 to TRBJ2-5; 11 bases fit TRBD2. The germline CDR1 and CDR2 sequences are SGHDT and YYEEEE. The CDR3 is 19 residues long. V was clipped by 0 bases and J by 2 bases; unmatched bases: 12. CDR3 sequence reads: CASSLGGVIAGGRQETQYF. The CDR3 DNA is TGTGCCAGCAGCTTGGGAGGGGTTATAGCGGGGGGGCGGCAAGAGACCCAGTACTTC.

This CDR3 reads CASSQDTGDYNEQFF. CDR3 nucleotides: TGTGCCAGCAGCCAAGATACAGGGGACTACAATGAGCAGTTCTTC. The chain carries TRBV4-2 and TRBJ2-1; 7 bases agree with TRBD1. CDR3 length: 15 amino acids. In germline, CDR1 is LGHNA, CDR2 YNFKEQ. The ends lost 0 bases at V and 3 bases at J; junction bases unmatched: 2.

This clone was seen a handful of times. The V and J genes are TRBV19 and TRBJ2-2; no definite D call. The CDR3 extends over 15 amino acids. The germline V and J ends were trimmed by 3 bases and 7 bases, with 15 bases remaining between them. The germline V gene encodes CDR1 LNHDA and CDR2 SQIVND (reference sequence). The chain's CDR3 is CASSMVHRSGGELFF. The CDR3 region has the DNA TGTGCCAGTAGTATGGTTCATCGGTCCGGCGGGGAGCTGTTTTTT. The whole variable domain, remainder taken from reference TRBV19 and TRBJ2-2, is DGGITQSPKYLFRKEGQNVTLSCEQNLNHDAMYWYRQDPGQGLRLIYYSQIVNDFQKGDIAEGYSVSREKKESFPLTVTSAQKNPTAFYLCASSMVHRSGGELFFGEGSRLTVL.

For the CDR3, the DNA is TGTGCCAGCAGCCCGACAGGGTTTGAAGCTTTCTTT. Its translation is CASSPTGFEAFF. V gene TRBV6-5 combines with J gene TRBJ1-1; TRBD1 aligns across 7 bases. V was clipped by 6 bases and J by 7 bases; unmatched bases: 5. Germline V gives CDR1 MNHEY, CDR2 SVGAGI. CDR3 length: 12 residues.

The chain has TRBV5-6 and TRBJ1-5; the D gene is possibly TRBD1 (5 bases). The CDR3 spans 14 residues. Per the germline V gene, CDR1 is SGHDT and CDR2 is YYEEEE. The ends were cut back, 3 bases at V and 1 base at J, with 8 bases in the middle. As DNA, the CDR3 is TGTGCCAGCAGCTACGGGGGAAGCAATCAGCCCCAGCATTTT. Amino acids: CASSYGGSNQPQHF. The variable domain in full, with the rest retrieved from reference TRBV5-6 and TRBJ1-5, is DAGVTQSPTHLIKTRGQQVTLRCSPKSGHDTVSWYQQALGQGPQFIFQYYEEEERQRGNFPDRFSGHQFPNYSSELNVNALLLGDSALYLCASSYGGSNQPQHFGDGTRLSIL.

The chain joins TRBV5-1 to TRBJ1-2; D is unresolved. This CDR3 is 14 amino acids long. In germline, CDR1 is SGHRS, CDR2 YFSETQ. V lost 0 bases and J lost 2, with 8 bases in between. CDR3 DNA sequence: TGCGCCAGCAGCTTGGTGTCGGGAAACTATGGCTACACCTTC. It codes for CASSLVSGNYGYTF.

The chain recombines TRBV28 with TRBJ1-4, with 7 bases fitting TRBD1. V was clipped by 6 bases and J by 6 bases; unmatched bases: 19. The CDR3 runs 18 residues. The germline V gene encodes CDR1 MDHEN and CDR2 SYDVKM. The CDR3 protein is CASRHYSPTGNWDEKLFF. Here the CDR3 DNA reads TGTGCCAGCAGGCACTATAGCCCGACAGGGAACTGGGATGAAAAACTGTTTTTT.

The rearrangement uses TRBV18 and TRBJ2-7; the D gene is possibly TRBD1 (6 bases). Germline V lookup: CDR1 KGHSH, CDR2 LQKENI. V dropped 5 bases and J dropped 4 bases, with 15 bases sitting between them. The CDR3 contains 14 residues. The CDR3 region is CASSDTGLRYEQYF. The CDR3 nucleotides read TGTGCCAGCTCAGATACAGGGTTGCGATACGAGCAGTACTTC.

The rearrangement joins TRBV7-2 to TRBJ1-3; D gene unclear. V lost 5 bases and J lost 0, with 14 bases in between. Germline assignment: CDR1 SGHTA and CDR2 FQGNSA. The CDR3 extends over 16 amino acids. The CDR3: CASSLGTLYSGNTIYF. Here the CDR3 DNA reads TGTGCCAGCAGCCTAGGCACATTGTACTCTGGAAACACCATATATTTT.

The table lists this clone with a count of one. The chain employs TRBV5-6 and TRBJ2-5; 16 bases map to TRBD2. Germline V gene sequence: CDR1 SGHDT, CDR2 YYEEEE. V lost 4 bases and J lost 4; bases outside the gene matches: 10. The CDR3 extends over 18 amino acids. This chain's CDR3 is CASSRPGLAGGLGETQYF. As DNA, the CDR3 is TGTGCCAGCAGCAGGCCGGGACTAGCGGGGGGGTTGGGAGAGACCCAGTACTTC. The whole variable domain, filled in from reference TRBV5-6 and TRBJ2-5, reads DAGVTQSPTHLIKTRGQQVTLRCSPKSGHDTVSWYQQALGQGPQFIFQYYEEEERQRGNFPDRFSGHQFPNYSSELNVNALLLGDSALYLCASSRPGLAGGLGETQYFGPGTRLLVL.

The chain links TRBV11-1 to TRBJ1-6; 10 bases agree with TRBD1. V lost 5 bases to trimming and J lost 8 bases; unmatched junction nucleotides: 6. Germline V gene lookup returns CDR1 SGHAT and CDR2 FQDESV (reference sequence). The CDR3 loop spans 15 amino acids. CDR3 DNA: TGTGCCAGCAGCCCCCACGGGACAGGGGATTCACCCCTCCACTTT. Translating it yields CASSPHGTGDSPLHF. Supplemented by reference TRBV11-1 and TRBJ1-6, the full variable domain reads EAEVAQSPRYKITEKSQAVAFWCDPISGHATLYWYRQILGQGPELLVQFQDESVVDDSQLPKDRFSAERLKGVDSTLKIQPAELGDSAMYLCASSPHGTGDSPLHFGNGTRLTVT.

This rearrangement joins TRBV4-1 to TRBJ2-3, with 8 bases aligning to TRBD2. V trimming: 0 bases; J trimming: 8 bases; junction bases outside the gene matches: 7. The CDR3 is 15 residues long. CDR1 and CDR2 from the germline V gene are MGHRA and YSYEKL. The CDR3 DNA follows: TGCGCCAGCAGCCAAGACTGGGCGGGGGGTGGTACGCAGTATTTT. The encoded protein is CASSQDWAGGGTQYF.

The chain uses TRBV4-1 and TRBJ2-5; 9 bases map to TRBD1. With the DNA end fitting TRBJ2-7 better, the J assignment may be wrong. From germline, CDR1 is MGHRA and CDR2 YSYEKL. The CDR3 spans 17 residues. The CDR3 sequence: CASSHNRGQGNSYEQYF. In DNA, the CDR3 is TGCGCCAGCAGCCACAACAGGGGACAGGGTAACTCCTACGAGCAGTACTTC.